These 10 T cell receptor beta chains originate from one sample sequenced in a study of T cells in localized non-small cell lung cancer. The data were produced by immunoSEQ multiplex PCR, yet TCRdb's version contains in-frame clones alone and is incomplete. This table has around 83,000 clones, over 60% appearing once. The starting material was PBMCs, obtained before any cancer treatment. These receptors came from a man between 40 and 69 years old with stage II squamous cell lung carcinoma.

This chain joins TRBV6-5 and TRBJ1-5, with no clear D. This CDR3 comprises 12 residues. The germline V gene has CDR1 MNHEY and CDR2 SVGAGI. Deletions cut 10 bases from V and 2 bases from J, with 9 bases between. CDR3: CATRNGNQPQHF. The CDR3 DNA reads TGTGCCACCAGAAATGGCAATCAGCCCCAGCATTTT.

The chain employs TRBV5-1 and TRBJ1-4; maybe TRBD1 (6 bases). From germline, CDR1 is SGHRS and CDR2 YFSETQ. Trimming pared 0 bases from V and 5 bases from J, leaving 8 bases between. The CDR3 contains 14 residues. Here the CDR3 reads CASSLGTANEKLFF. The CDR3 nucleotides read TGCGCCAGCAGCTTGGGGACAGCGAATGAAAAACTGTTTTTT.

This rearrangement joins TRBV5-1 to TRBJ1-2, with 7 nucleotides matching TRBD1. V lost 4 bases, J lost 2 bases, and 5 bases stayed unmatched. CDR3 length equals 14 residues. Germline V gives CDR1 SGHRS, CDR2 YFSETQ. In nucleotides, the CDR3 is TGCGCCAGCAGCAGGGGACAGACCAACTATGGCTACACCTTC. This gives the protein CASSRGQTNYGYTF.

The genes are TRBV30 and TRBJ2-2; D gene ambiguous. The CDR3 runs to 14 residues. CDR1 is GTSNPN and CDR2 is SVGIG in the germline V gene (reference sequence). V lost 6 bases and J lost 2, with 13 bases in between. CDR3 region: CACGVRSNTGELFF. In DNA, the CDR3 is TGTGCCTGTGGTGTGAGGTCAAACACCGGGGAGCTGTTTTTT.

The chain links TRBV19 to TRBJ2-2, with 10 bases that match TRBD1. This CDR3 is built from 15 residues. CDR1 LNHDA and CDR2 SQIVND come from the germline V gene (reference sequence). Unmatched junction bases numbered 0, after V lost 4 bases and J lost 1 base. The CDR3 spells CASSRDRGNTGELFF. The CDR3 DNA reads TGTGCCAGTAGTAGGGACAGGGGGAACACCGGGGAGCTGTTTTTT. Using reference TRBV19 and TRBJ2-2 for the parts outside the CDR3, the full variable domain is DGGITQSPKYLFRKEGQNVTLSCEQNLNHDAMYWYRQDPGQGLRLIYYSQIVNDFQKGDIAEGYSVSREKKESFPLTVTSAQKNPTAFYLCASSRDRGNTGELFFGEGSRLTVL.

The chain has TRBV7-2 and TRBJ1-1, with unresolved D. The V gene's germline CDR1 is SGHTA and CDR2 FQGNSA. Trimming removed 8 bases from V and 3 bases from J, with 16 bases in between. This CDR3 contains 14 residues. In nucleotides, the CDR3 is TGTGCCAGCGTACATCTCAAAGGGTACACTGAAGCTTTCTTT. This gives the protein CASVHLKGYTEAFF. The whole variable domain, remainder taken from reference TRBV7-2 and TRBJ1-1, is GAGVSQSPSNKVTEKGKDVELRCDPISGHTALYWYRQSLGQGLEFLIYFQGNSAPDKSGLPSDRFSAERTGGSVSTLTIQRTQQEDSAVYLCASVHLKGYTEAFFGQGTRLTVV.

The genes are TRBV7-6 and TRBJ1-3; D is uncertain. V was clipped by 2 bases and J by 0 bases, with 8 bases between them. Germline V CDR1 and CDR2: SGHVS, FNYEAQ. CDR3 size: 15 residues. The CDR3 spells CASSLSLSSGNTIYF. CDR3 in DNA: TGTGCCAGCAGCTTATCACTGAGCTCTGGAAACACCATATATTTT.

The chain joins TRBV29-1 to TRBJ2-5; TRBD1 matches at 10 bases. The CDR3 sequence is 14 residues long. The V gene end was trimmed by 7 bases and the J gene end by 2 bases; junction bases not matched to a gene: 7. From germline, CDR1 is SQVTM and CDR2 ANQGSEA. CDR3 protein: CSASGTGAQETQYF. DNA of the CDR3: TGCAGCGCTTCCGGGACAGGGGCGCAAGAGACCCAGTACTTC.

The V call is TRBV30, the J call TRBJ1-6, with D maybe TRBD1 (6 bases). Germline CDR1 GTSNPN, CDR2 SVGIG (reference sequence). V dropped 5 bases and J dropped 12 bases, with 20 bases sitting between them. The CDR3 has 14 residues. The CDR3 DNA reads as TGTGCCTGGTGGGGGGGGCCGCGTAGAGGACCCCTCCACTTT. Translated, it gives CAWWGGPRRGPLHF.

V is TRBV7-9 and J is TRBJ2-1, with a tentative D call TRBD2 (5 bases). CDR3 length equals 15 residues. Germline assignment: CDR1 SEHNR and CDR2 FQNEAQ (reference sequence). V was cut by 1 base and J by 3 bases, with 10 bases left in between. CDR3: CASSLGGSFYNEQFF. The CDR3 DNA follows: TGTGCCAGCAGCTTAGGAGGGAGTTTCTACAATGAGCAGTTCTTC.